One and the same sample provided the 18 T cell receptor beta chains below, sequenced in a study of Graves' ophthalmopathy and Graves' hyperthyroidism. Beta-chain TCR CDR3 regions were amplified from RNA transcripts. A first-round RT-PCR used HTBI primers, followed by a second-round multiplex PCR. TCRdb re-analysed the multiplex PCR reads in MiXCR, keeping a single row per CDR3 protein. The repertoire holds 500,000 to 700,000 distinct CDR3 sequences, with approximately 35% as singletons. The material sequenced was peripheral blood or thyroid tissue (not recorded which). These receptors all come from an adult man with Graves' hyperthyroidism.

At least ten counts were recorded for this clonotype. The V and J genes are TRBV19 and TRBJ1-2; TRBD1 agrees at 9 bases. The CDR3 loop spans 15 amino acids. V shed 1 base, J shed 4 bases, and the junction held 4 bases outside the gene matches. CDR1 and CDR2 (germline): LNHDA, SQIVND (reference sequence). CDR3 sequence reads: CASSIGSDRGYGYTF. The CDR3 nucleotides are TGTGCCAGTAGTATAGGTTCGGACAGGGGCTATGGCTACACCTTC.

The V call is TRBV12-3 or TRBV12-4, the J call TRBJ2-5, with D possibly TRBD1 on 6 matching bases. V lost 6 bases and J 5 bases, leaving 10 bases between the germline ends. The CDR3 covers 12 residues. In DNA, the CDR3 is TGTGCCAGCAGATCCGACAGGGAGACCCAGTACTTC. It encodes CASRSDRETQYF.

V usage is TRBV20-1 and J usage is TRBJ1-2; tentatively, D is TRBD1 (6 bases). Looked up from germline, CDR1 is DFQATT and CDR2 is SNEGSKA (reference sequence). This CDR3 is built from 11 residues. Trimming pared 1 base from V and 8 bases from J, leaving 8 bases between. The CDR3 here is CSARVGGGYTF. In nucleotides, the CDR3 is TGCAGTGCTAGAGTAGGGGGGGGCTACACCTTC.

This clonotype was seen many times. This CDR3 reads CASSLGGDRMETQYF. The CDR3 DNA sequence: TGTGCCAGCAGCTTAGGCGGGGACAGGATGGAGACCCAGTACTTC. This rearrangement joins TRBV7-6 to TRBJ2-5; 8 nucleotides agree with TRBD1. This CDR3 has 15 residues. The ends lost 1 base at V and 5 bases at J; junction bases unmatched: 6. Germline V CDR1 and CDR2: SGHVS, FNYEAQ.

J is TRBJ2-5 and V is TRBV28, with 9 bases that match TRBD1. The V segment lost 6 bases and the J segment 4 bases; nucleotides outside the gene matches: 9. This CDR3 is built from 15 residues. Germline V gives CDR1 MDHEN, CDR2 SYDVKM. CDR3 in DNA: TGTGCCAGCAGCCACGGGACAGGGCTACCAGAGACCCAGTACTTC. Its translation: CASSHGTGLPETQYF.

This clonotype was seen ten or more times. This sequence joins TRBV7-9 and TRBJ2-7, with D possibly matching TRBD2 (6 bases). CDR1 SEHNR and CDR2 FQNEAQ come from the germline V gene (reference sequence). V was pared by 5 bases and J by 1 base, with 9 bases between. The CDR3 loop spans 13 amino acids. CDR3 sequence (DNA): TGTGCCAGCAGCCGAGGGAGGTCCTACGAGCAGTACTTC. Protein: CASSRGRSYEQYF.

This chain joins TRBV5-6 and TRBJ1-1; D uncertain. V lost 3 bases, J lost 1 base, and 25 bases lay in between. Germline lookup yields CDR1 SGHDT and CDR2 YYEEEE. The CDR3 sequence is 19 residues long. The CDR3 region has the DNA TGTGCCAGCAGCTCGGCTCTCTCAGGTGATCCACGGGAGAACACTGAAGCTTTCTTT. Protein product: CASSSALSGDPRENTEAFF.

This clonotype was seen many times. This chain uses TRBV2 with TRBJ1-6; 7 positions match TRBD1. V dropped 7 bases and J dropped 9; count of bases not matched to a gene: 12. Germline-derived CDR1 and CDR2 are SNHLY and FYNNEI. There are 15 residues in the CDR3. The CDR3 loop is CASKSPQGEVSPLHF. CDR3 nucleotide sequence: TGTGCCAGCAAGAGTCCCCAGGGGGAAGTTTCACCCCTCCACTTT.

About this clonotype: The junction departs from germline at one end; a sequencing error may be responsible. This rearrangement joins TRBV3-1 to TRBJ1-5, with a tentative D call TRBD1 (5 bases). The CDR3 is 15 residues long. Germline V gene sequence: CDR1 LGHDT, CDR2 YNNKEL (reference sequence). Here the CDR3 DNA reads TGTGCCAGCAGCCCCCAGGGTAACGGCAATCAGCCCCGGCATTTT. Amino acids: CASSPQGNGNQPRHF.

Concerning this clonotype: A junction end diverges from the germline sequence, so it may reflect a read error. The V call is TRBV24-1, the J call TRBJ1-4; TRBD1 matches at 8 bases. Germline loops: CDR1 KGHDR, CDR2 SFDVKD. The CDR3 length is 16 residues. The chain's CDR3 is CASSSGGAGTNEKLFF. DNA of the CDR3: TGTGCCAGCAGTTCAGGGGGCGCCGGAACTAATGAAAAACTGTTTTTT.

In nucleotides, the CDR3 is TGTGCCAGCAGCTTAGGTCGCAGGGACGATGGCACTGAAGCTTTCTTT. It encodes CASSLGRRDDGTEAFF. The V call is TRBV7-8, the J call TRBJ1-1; D possibly corresponds to TRBD1 (5 bases). The CDR3 loop spans 16 amino acids. Germline V gene sequence: CDR1 SGHVS, CDR2 FQNEAQ. The V and J ends lost 1 base and 4 bases respectively, with 16 bases between them. Variable domain in full (rest from reference TRBV7-8 and TRBJ1-1): GAGVSQSPRYKVAKRGQDVALRCDPISGHVSLFWYQQALGQGPEFLTYFQNEAQLDKSGLPSDRFFAERPEGSVSTLKIQRTQQEDSAVYLCASSLGRRDDGTEAFFGQGTRLTVV.

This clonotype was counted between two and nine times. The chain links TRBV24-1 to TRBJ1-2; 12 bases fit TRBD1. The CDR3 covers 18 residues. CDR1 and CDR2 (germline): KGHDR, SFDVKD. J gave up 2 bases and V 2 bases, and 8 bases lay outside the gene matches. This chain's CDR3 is CATSDSTGQGATNYGYTF. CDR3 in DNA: TGTGCCACCAGTGATTCCACGGGACAGGGGGCGACAAACTATGGCTACACCTTC.

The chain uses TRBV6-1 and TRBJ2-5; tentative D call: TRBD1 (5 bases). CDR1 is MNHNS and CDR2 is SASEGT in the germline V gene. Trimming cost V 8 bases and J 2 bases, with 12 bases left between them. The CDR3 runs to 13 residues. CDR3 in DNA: TGTGCCAGCGGGTTTAGGGGACAAGAGACCCAGTACTTC. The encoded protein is CASGFRGQETQYF.

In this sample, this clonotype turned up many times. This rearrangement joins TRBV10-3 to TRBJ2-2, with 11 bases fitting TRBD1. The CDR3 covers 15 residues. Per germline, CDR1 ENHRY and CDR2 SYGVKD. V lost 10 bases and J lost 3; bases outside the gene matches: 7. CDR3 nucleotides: TGTGCCAGCAGCCGGACAGGGGGCTACACCGGGGAGCTGTTTTTT. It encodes CASSRTGGYTGELFF.

The DNA of the CDR3 is TGCGCCAGCAGCCTGGGACAGGGCTTCTACAATGAGCAGTTCTTC. Translating it yields CASSLGQGFYNEQFF. This chain links TRBV5-1 with TRBJ2-7; 9 bases are a match to TRBD1. The closer fit of TRBJ2-1 to the DNA end suggests the J call may be wrong. The CDR3 totals 15 residues. Germline CDR1 and CDR2: SGHRS and YFSETQ.

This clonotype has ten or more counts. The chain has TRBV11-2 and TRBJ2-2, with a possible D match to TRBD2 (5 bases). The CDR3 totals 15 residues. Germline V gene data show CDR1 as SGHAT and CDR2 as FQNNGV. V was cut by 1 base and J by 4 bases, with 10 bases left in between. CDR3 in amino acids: CASSLVSGGTGELFF. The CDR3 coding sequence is TGTGCCAGCAGCTTAGTAAGCGGAGGCACCGGGGAGCTGTTTTTT.

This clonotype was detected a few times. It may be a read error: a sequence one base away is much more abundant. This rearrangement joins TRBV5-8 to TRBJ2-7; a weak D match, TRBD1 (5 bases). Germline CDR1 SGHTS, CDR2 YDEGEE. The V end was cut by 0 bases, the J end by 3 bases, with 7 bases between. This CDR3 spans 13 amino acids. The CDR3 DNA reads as TGTGCCAGCAGCTTGGGACAGTTCTACGAGCAGTACTTC. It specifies CASSLGQFYEQYF.

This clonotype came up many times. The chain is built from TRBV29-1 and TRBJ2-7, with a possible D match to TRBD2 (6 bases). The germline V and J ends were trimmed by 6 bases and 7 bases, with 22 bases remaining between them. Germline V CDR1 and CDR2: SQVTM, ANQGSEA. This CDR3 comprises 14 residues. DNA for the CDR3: TGCAGCGTCGCACCCCGTGGGCGGGACCTGGAGCAGTACTTC. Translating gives CSVAPRGRDLEQYF.